What follows are 21 T cell receptor beta chains derived from one specimen sequenced in a study of blood T cell repertoires in COVID-19 (TCRdb year 2020). The library came from the immunoSEQ multiplex PCR assay. This is the immuneACCESS table as TCRdb keeps it, with only in-frame sequences that have V and J called. A part of the clones is gone; compared with another copy, unresolved V genes explain less than half, and the rest is unexplained. Within this sample are a few hundred thousand clones, with 70% to 90% of them counted one time only. The top ten clonotypes cover 5.5% to 8% of the sample. Source material: peripheral blood. The receptors were gathered from a woman aged 45-65 years with COVID-19, enrolled during active disease.

The chain carries TRBV14 and TRBJ2-1, with 8 bases aligning to TRBD2. The CDR3 length is 13 residues. The V and J ends lost 1 base and 11 bases, in that order; junction bases with no gene match: 4. From germline, CDR1 is SGHDN and CDR2 FVKESK. The CDR3 coding sequence is TGTGCCAGCAGCCAAGGGCTAGCGGGCAAGCAGTTCTTC. Translation: CASSQGLAGKQFF.

This clone was found once. The rearrangement links TRBV11-3 to TRBJ1-1; possible D gene TRBD1, 5 bases. Germline-derived CDR1 and CDR2 are SGHNT and YENEEA. The CDR3 spans 14 residues. Between the trimmed V and J ends, which lost 5 bases and 1 base, there was a span of 11 bases. CDR3 region: CASSPRQSNTEAFF. As DNA, the CDR3 is TGTGCCAGCAGCCCCCGACAGTCGAACACTGAAGCTTTCTTT.

V is TRBV13 and J is TRBJ1-6; D unresolved. V was trimmed by 5 bases and J by 5 bases, leaving 22 bases between them. Germline lookup yields CDR1 PRHDT and CDR2 FYEKMQ (reference sequence). The CDR3 is 18 amino acids. CDR3 bases: TGTGCCAGCAGCAAAAAGGCGGGGTTTTTGCGGAATAATTCACCCCTCCACTTT. It codes for CASSKKAGFLRNNSPLHF. Variable domain in full (rest from reference TRBV13 and TRBJ1-6): AAGVIQSPRHLIKEKRETATLKCYPIPRHDTVYWYQQGPGQDPQFLISFYEKMQSDKGSIPDRFSAQQFSDYHSELNMSSLELGDSALYFCASSKKAGFLRNNSPLHFGNGTRLTVT.

The chain combines TRBV11-3 with TRBJ1-1; 10 nucleotides agree with TRBD1. CDR1 and CDR2 (germline): SGHNT, YENEEA. J lost 3 bases, V lost 3 bases, and 13 bases had no gene match. There are 18 residues in the CDR3. The CDR3 loop reads CASSLFLGQGRRDTEAFF. Written as DNA, the CDR3 is TGTGCCAGCAGCTTGTTTTTGGGACAGGGGCGCCGTGACACTGAAGCTTTCTTT.

The rearrangement links TRBV6-2 or TRBV6-3 to TRBJ2-7, with 12 bases that match TRBD2. Per the germline V gene, CDR1 is MNHEY and CDR2 is SVGEGT. V trimming: 0 bases; J trimming: 6 bases; junction bases outside the gene matches: 12. The CDR3 covers 18 residues. The CDR3 region is CASSYSKESSGRAREQYF. Written as DNA, the CDR3 is TGTGCCAGCAGTTACTCGAAGGAATCTAGCGGGAGGGCCCGCGAGCAGTACTTC.

With respect to this clone: Other DNA variants within this sample encode the same CDR3. V is TRBV5-6 and J is TRBJ1-5; D uncertain. The CDR3 has 14 amino acids. The V end lost 0 bases, the J end lost 1 base, and 5 bases lay between the germline ends. Looked up from germline, CDR1 is SGHDT and CDR2 is YYEEEE. CDR3 DNA: TGTGCCAGCAGCTTGGGACTGAGCAATCAGCCCCAGCATTTT. Its translation is CASSLGLSNQPQHF.

V is TRBV10-3 and J is TRBJ2-3; 10 positions match TRBD1. The CDR3 runs to 15 residues. The V gene end was trimmed by 3 bases and the J gene end by 1 base; junction bases not matched to a gene: 1. CDR1 is ENHRY, CDR2 SYGVKD, per germline. CDR3 sequence reads: CAISEGTGGTDTQYF. CDR3 nucleotides: TGTGCCATCAGTGAAGGGACAGGGGGCACAGATACGCAGTATTTT.

The rearrangement uses TRBV19 and TRBJ2-5, with 7 bases lining up with TRBD2. Germline V gives CDR1 LNHDA, CDR2 SQIVND (reference sequence). The junction had 7 bases not matched to a gene; V was cut back by 3 bases and J by 0 bases. This CDR3 is 16 amino acids long. The CDR3 DNA is TGTGCCAGTAGTATTCTCGGACTAGGGGACCAAGAGACCCAGTACTTC. The encoded protein is CASSILGLGDQETQYF. Filled out from reference TRBV19 and TRBJ2-5, the complete variable domain reads DGGITQSPKYLFRKEGQNVTLSCEQNLNHDAMYWYRQDPGQGLRLIYYSQIVNDFQKGDIAEGYSVSREKKESFPLTVTSAQKNPTAFYLCASSILGLGDQETQYFGPGTRLLVL.

The gene calls are TRBV18 and TRBJ2-5, with 8 bases that match TRBD1. CDR1 is KGHSH, CDR2 LQKENI, per germline. There are 14 residues in the CDR3. Trimming cost V 4 bases and J 3 bases; bases outside gene matches: 4. CDR3 amino acids: CASSRQGAEETQYF. As DNA, the CDR3 is TGTGCCAGCTCACGTCAGGGGGCTGAAGAGACCCAGTACTTC. The full variable domain, with the rest looked up from reference TRBV18 and TRBJ2-5, is NAGVMQNPRHLVRRRGQEARLRCSPMKGHSHVYWYRQLPEEGLKFMVYLQKENIIDESGMPKERFSAEFPKEGPSILRIQQVVRGDSAAYFCASSRQGAEETQYFGPGTRLLVL.

Only a few counts were recorded for this clone. The rearrangement joins TRBV10-1 to TRBJ1-1; D call uncertain. Germline V lookup: CDR1 WNHNN, CDR2 SYGVQD (reference sequence). CDR3 length: 15 residues. V was clipped by 0 bases and J by 2 bases, with 10 bases between them. CDR3 region: CASSESVGANTEAFF. The CDR3 DNA follows: TGCGCCAGCAGTGAGTCGGTTGGAGCAAACACTGAAGCTTTCTTT.

This chain joins TRBV24-1 and TRBJ1-1; D gene uncertain. Germline V gene lookup returns CDR1 KGHDR and CDR2 SFDVKD. The CDR3 spans 13 residues. Trimming cost V 6 bases and J 1 base, with 8 bases left between them. CDR3: CATSKGENTEAFF. The DNA for the CDR3 is TGTGCCACCAGTAAGGGAGAGAACACTGAAGCTTTCTTT.

The CDR3 DNA reads TGTGCCAGCTCACCGACTAGCGGGGGCGTCTACGAGCAGTACTTC. This gives the protein CASSPTSGGVYEQYF. The rearrangement uses TRBV18 and TRBJ2-7, with 12 bases fitting TRBD2. The CDR3 is 15 residues long. The J segment lost 3 bases and the V segment lost 3 bases, leaving 3 bases of the junction unmatched. Germline V gene sequence: CDR1 KGHSH, CDR2 LQKENI.

The rearrangement uses TRBV7-2 and TRBJ2-7; 7 bases agree with TRBD1. Unmatched junction bases numbered 11, after V lost 5 bases and J lost 4 bases. The CDR3 covers 15 residues. CDR1 and CDR2 from the germline V gene are SGHTA and FQGNSA. In nucleotides, the CDR3 is TGTGCCAGCAGCCCCAGACAGGGCGGCTTATACGAGCAGTACTTC. Translation gives CASSPRQGGLYEQYF.

V and J are TRBV6-6 and TRBJ1-5, with D hard to call. CDR1 is MNHNY, CDR2 SVGAGI, per germline (reference sequence). V lost 6 bases to trimming and J lost 5 bases, with 20 bases between them. The length of the CDR3 is 16 residues. This chain's CDR3 is CASSSTTTSGYQPQHF. CDR3 coding DNA: TGTGCCAGCAGCTCCACCACGACTAGTGGATATCAGCCCCAGCATTTT.

V gene TRBV2 combines with J gene TRBJ1-1, with D uncertain. V lost 0 bases and J 5 bases, leaving 7 bases between the germline ends. This CDR3 is built from 13 residues. Germline CDR1 and CDR2: SNHLY and FYNNEI. The CDR3 region has the DNA TGTGCCAGCAGTGAAGCGCGAGGGACTGAAGCTTTCTTT. It specifies CASSEARGTEAFF.

V usage is TRBV12-5 and J usage is TRBJ2-2; TRBD1 agrees at 8 bases. This CDR3 has 14 amino acids. J was trimmed by 7 bases and V by 2 bases; bases with no gene match: 3. The germline CDR1 and CDR2 sequences are LGHNT and FRNRAP. The CDR3 region has the DNA TGTGCTAGTGGTTTGACAGGGGGTCTCGGGGAGCTGTTTTTT. Translated: CASGLTGGLGELFF.

The chain recombines TRBV9 with TRBJ2-7; 11 bases map to TRBD2. Germline V CDR1 and CDR2: SGDLS, YYNGEE. After removal of 0 bases from V and 5 bases from J, the junction contained 4 bases not matched to a gene. The CDR3 consists of 15 residues. DNA of the CDR3: TGTGCCAGCAGCGTAGGCACTAGCGGGAGCGACGAGCAGTACTTC. Amino acid sequence: CASSVGTSGSDEQYF. Full variable domain (missing parts from reference TRBV9 and TRBJ2-7): DSGVTQTPKHLITATGQRVTLRCSPRSGDLSVYWYQQSLDQGLQFLIQYYNGEERAKGNILERFSAQQFPDLHSELNLSSLELGDSALYFCASSVGTSGSDEQYFGPGTRLTVT.

This sequence joins TRBV7-8 and TRBJ2-7; 8 bases are a match to TRBD1. Looked up from germline, CDR1 is SGHVS and CDR2 is FQNEAQ. The V segment lost 1 base and the J segment 0 bases; nucleotides outside the gene matches: 11. The CDR3 covers 18 residues. The CDR3 loop reads CASSLDSLTGTGSYEQYF. The CDR3 bases are TGTGCCAGCAGCTTAGATAGCCTTACTGGGACAGGCTCCTACGAGCAGTACTTC.

The chain carries TRBV2 and TRBJ2-2, with D uncertain. The CDR3 has 13 amino acids. Trimming pared 9 bases from V and 4 bases from J, leaving 12 bases between. Germline V gene lookup returns CDR1 SNHLY and CDR2 FYNNEI. CDR3 amino acids: CASHPLGTGELFF. For the CDR3, the DNA is TGTGCCAGTCACCCCCTAGGCACCGGGGAGCTGTTTTTT.

This clone was recorded a few times. In DNA form, the CDR3 reads TGTGCCAGCAGTGAACGGAGGACCGCGAGTAACAATCAGCCCCAGCATTTT. The encoded protein is CASSERRTASNNQPQHF. V gene TRBV2 combines with J gene TRBJ1-5; D not certain. Looked up from germline, CDR1 is SNHLY and CDR2 is FYNNEI. The V gene lost 2 bases and the J gene lost 3 bases, with 17 bases spanning the gap. The CDR3 totals 17 residues.

Only one count was recorded for this clone. V gene TRBV4-1 combines with J gene TRBJ2-1; 9 bases line up with TRBD2. CDR3 length equals 16 residues. The ends lost 2 bases at V and 4 bases at J; junction bases unmatched: 6. Germline V lookup: CDR1 MGHRA, CDR2 YSYEKL. The CDR3 spells CASSQQTSGLYNEQFF. The CDR3 DNA reads as TGCGCCAGCAGCCAACAGACTAGCGGATTATACAATGAGCAGTTCTTC.